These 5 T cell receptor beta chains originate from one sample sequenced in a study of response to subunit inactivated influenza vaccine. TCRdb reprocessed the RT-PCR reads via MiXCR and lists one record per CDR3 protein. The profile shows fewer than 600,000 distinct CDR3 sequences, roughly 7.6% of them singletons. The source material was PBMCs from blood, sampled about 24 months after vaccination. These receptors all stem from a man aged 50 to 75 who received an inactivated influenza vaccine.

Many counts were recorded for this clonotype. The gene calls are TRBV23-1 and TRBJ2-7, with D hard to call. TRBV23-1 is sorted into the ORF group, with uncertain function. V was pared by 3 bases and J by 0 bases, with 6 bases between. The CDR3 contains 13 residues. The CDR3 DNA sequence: TGCGCCAGCAGTCACTACAGCTCCTACGAGCAGTACTTC. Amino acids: CASSHYSSYEQYF.

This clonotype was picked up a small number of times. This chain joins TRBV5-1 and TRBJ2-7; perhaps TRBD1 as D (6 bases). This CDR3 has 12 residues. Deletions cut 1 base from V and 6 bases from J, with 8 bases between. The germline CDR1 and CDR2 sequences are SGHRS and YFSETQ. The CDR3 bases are TGCGCCAGCAGCTTGCCCAGGGGCGAGCAGTACTTC. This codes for CASSLPRGEQYF.

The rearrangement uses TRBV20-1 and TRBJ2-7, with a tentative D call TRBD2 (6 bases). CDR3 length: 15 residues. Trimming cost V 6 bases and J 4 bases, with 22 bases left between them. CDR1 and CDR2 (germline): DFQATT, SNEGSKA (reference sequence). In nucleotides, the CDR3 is TGCAGTGCAACCACTGGGATTTTAGGAGGGTACGAGCAGTACTTC. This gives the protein CSATTGILGGYEQYF.

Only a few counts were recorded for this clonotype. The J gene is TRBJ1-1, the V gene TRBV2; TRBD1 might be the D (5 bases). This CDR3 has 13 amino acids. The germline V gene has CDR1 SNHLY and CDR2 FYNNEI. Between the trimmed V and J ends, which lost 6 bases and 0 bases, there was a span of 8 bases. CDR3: CASRAGLNTEAFF. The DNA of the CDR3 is TGTGCCAGCAGAGCGGGACTGAACACTGAAGCTTTCTTT.

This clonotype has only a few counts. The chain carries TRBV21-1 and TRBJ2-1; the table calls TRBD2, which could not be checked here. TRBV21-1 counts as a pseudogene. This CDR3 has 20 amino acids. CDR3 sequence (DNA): TGTGCCAGCAGTTCGGATTCGGGACTAGCGGGGTCGAGCTCCTACAATGAGCAGTTCTTC. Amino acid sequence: CASSSDSGLAGSSSYNEQFF.